This T cell receptor beta chain comes out of a study of blood T cell repertoires in COVID-19. Study summary: Samples representing acute and convalescent COVID-19 were sourced from the United States, Italy and Spain. T cells, B-cell-depleted T cells, or PBMCs supplied cDNA or gDNA.

CDR3 length: 13 amino acids. From germline, CDR1 is SGHTA and CDR2 FQGTGA. V lost 1 base to trimming and J lost 4 bases, with 7 bases between them. Authors' methods: Researchers report that nucleated cell counts were estimated from reference gene primer amplification. Assay used: immunoSEQ multiplex PCR; TCRdb lists only in-frame clones, some missing. The D gene and trimming were derived from the DNA, and the V and J assignments and clone size from that table. The sample yields 250,000 to 350,000 clones, roughly 87% seen once. The TCR originated in a man younger than 30 with active or convalescent COVID-19. Sequencing was carried out using peripheral blood. The rearrangement uses TRBV7-3 and TRBJ1-1; D perhaps matches TRBD1 (5 bases). Written as DNA, the CDR3 is TGTGCCAGCAGCTTAATGGGGGGCACTGAAGCTTTCTTT. This gives the protein CASSLMGGTEAFF.